The 17 T cell receptor beta chains listed next were all sequenced from one sample in a study of cytomegalovirus exposure and HLA in healthy donors. Primers for the PCR totalled 60 Vbeta and 13 Jbeta. The table came from immunoSEQ multiplex PCR; TCRdb's copy has only in-frame clones and leaves some out. The sample has 150,000 to 200,000 clones; roughly four fifths are singletons. Sequenced: PBMCs. The receptors were gathered from a woman in her forties or fifties in good health and CMV-seronegative.

The gene calls are TRBV11-2 and TRBJ2-2; D is perhaps TRBD1 (5 bases). This CDR3 has 17 residues. CDR1 and CDR2 (germline): SGHAT, FQNNGV. V was trimmed by 6 bases and J by 5 bases, leaving 22 bases between them. CDR3 DNA: TGTGCCAGCAGGGCGTGGGCTCAAAGGGGCAAGACCGGGGAGCTGTTTTTT. Translation gives CASRAWAQRGKTGELFF.

This sequence joins TRBV10-3 and TRBJ1-1, with 8 positions matching TRBD1. The CDR3 loop spans 13 amino acids. Germline V gives CDR1 ENHRY, CDR2 SYGVKD. CDR3 nucleotides: TGTGCGGGACAGGACAGTTTGAACACTGAAGCTTTCTTT. Translated: CAGQDSLNTEAFF.

J is TRBJ1-4 and V is TRBV5-1; 11 bases align to TRBD1. CDR1 and CDR2 (germline): SGHRS, YFSETQ. V lost 0 bases, J lost 6 bases, and 4 bases stayed unmatched. The CDR3 consists of 16 residues. As DNA, the CDR3 is TGCGCCAGCAGCTTGGAAGGGGACAGGGGGTATGAAAAACTGTTTTTT. Translation gives CASSLEGDRGYEKLFF.

The chain is built from TRBV7-6 and TRBJ2-7, with 8 positions matching TRBD1. With 5 bases clipped from V and 7 bases from J, the junction kept 10 bases outside the gene matches. The germline V gene has CDR1 SGHVS and CDR2 FNYEAQ. The CDR3 is 14 amino acids. The DNA of the CDR3 is TGTGCCAGCAGCCCAGGGGACAGGCAGTTGGAGCAGTACTTC. Protein sequence: CASSPGDRQLEQYF.

The chain combines TRBV9 with TRBJ1-1; 7 bases align to TRBD1. Germline CDR1 and CDR2: SGDLS and YYNGEE. Trimming removed 3 bases from V and 7 bases from J; junction bases left unmatched: 9. This CDR3 comprises 14 residues. The CDR3: CASSEGAWGIEAFF. The DNA of the CDR3 is TGTGCCAGCAGCGAGGGGGCCTGGGGGATTGAAGCTTTCTTT.

CDR3 sequence: CSVEAPGEQYF. CDR3 nucleotides: TGCAGCGTTGAAGCCCCGGGAGAGCAGTACTTC. V usage is TRBV29-1 and J usage is TRBJ2-7; possibly TRBD2 for D (5 bases). Trimming took 1 base from V and 7 from J, leaving 8 bases between them. This CDR3 comprises 11 residues. Looked up from germline, CDR1 is SQVTM and CDR2 is ANQGSEA.

CDR3 protein: CASSAMTSGVTGELFF. CDR3 DNA: TGTGCCAGCAGCGCAATGACTAGCGGGGTTACCGGGGAGCTGTTTTTT. The rearrangement joins TRBV5-4 to TRBJ2-2, with 11 nucleotides matching TRBD2. The CDR3 has 16 amino acids. Germline values: CDR1 SGHNT, CDR2 YYREEE (reference sequence). The V gene end was trimmed by 4 bases and the J gene end by 5 bases; junction bases not matched to a gene: 7.

The CDR3 nucleotides are TGCGCCAGCAGCTTGGGTCAGCAGGGTAATGAAAAACTGTTTTTT. It encodes CASSLGQQGNEKLFF. This chain uses TRBV5-1 with TRBJ1-4; weak D call: TRBD1 (5 bases). The germline gives CDR1 SGHRS, CDR2 YFSETQ. The CDR3 covers 15 residues. The V end lost 0 bases, the J end lost 4 bases, and 10 bases lay between the germline ends. The complete variable domain, with remaining parts taken from reference TRBV5-1 and TRBJ1-4, reads KAGVTQTPRYLIKTRGQQVTLSCSPISGHRSVSWYQQTPGQGLQFLFEYFSETQRNKGNFPGRFSGRQFSNSRSEMNVSTLELGDSALYLCASSLGQQGNEKLFFGSGTQLSVL.

The chain employs TRBV6-5 and TRBJ2-7; 7 bases agree with TRBD1. Per the germline V gene, CDR1 is MNHEY and CDR2 is SVGAGI. Trimming cost V 0 bases and J 3 bases; bases outside gene matches: 5. The CDR3 is 15 amino acids. CDR3 nucleotide sequence: TGTGCCAGCAGTTACTCAGGAACAGGGGACTACGAGCAGTACTTC. This encodes CASSYSGTGDYEQYF.

Here the CDR3 reads CASSVEGGRALTGELFF. DNA of the CDR3: TGTGCCAGCAGCGTAGAGGGGGGGAGGGCCCTCACCGGGGAGCTGTTTTTT. This chain links TRBV9 with TRBJ2-2; weak D call: TRBD2 (7 bases). CDR1 is SGDLS, CDR2 YYNGEE, per germline. The CDR3 has 17 residues. With 0 bases removed from V and 4 bases from J, the gap between germline ends came to 16 bases.

This chain joins TRBV7-3 and TRBJ1-4; 7 nucleotides agree with TRBD1. This CDR3 is 15 amino acids long. The V gene end was trimmed by 0 bases and the J gene end by 5 bases; junction bases not matched to a gene: 3. Germline-derived CDR1 and CDR2 are SGHTA and FQGTGA. CDR3 sequence reads: CASSLTGTENEKLFF. CDR3 nucleotides: TGTGCCAGCAGCTTAACGGGGACAGAGAATGAAAAACTGTTTTTT. Drawing the rest from reference TRBV7-3 and TRBJ1-4, the complete variable domain is GAGVSQTPSNKVTEKGKYVELRCDPISGHTALYWYRQSLGQGPEFLIYFQGTGAADDSGLPNDRFFAVRPEGSVSTLKIQRTERGDSAVYLCASSLTGTENEKLFFGSGTQLSVL.

This chain uses TRBV27 with TRBJ1-3; maybe TRBD1 (5 bases). V lost 5 bases and J 2 bases, leaving 16 bases between the germline ends. Germline CDR1 is MNHEY and CDR2 is SMNVEV (reference sequence). The CDR3 runs to 16 residues. Here the CDR3 DNA reads TGTGCCAGCAGTCCGGGCCCTCAGGGCGCTGGAAACACCATATATTTT. Amino acid sequence: CASSPGPQGAGNTIYF.

The V call is TRBV5-1, the J call TRBJ2-7; 10 positions match TRBD1. Germline CDR1 is SGHRS and CDR2 is YFSETQ. The ends lost 5 bases at V and 5 bases at J; junction bases unmatched: 10. CDR3 size: 15 residues. The CDR3 bases are TGCGCCAGCAGACCCGGACAGGGGGGGACAGACGAGCAGTACTTC. Protein sequence: CASRPGQGGTDEQYF.

The rearrangement joins TRBV5-4 to TRBJ2-2; 13 bases line up with TRBD2. The CDR3 runs to 15 residues. The V gene's germline CDR1 is SGHNT and CDR2 YYREEE (reference sequence). The junction had 1 base not matched to a gene; V was cut back by 4 bases and J by 4 bases. CDR3 protein: CASSGLAGVTGELFF. CDR3 nucleotides: TGTGCCAGCAGCGGACTAGCGGGGGTCACCGGGGAGCTGTTTTTT.

The rearrangement joins TRBV10-2 to TRBJ2-3, with 10 bases aligning to TRBD1. The CDR3 consists of 15 residues. Germline V gene sequence: CDR1 WSHSY, CDR2 SAAADI. V lost 6 bases and J lost 5; bases outside the gene matches: 8. CDR3 in amino acids: CASSDSGQGRDTQYF. The CDR3 bases are TGCGCCAGCAGCGACTCGGGACAGGGGAGAGATACGCAGTATTTT.

V is TRBV7-9 and J is TRBJ2-7; tentatively, D is TRBD2 (5 bases). CDR3 length equals 15 residues. With 3 bases removed from V and 1 base from J, the gap between germline ends came to 13 bases. Looked up from germline, CDR1 is SEHNR and CDR2 is FQNEAQ (reference sequence). CDR3 loop: CASSFPPGGSYEQYF. Here the CDR3 DNA reads TGTGCCAGCAGCTTCCCACCCGGAGGTTCCTACGAGCAGTACTTC.

The chain joins TRBV5-6 to TRBJ2-2; D perhaps matches TRBD1 (5 bases). Per germline, CDR1 SGHDT and CDR2 YYEEEE. The CDR3 sequence is 15 residues long. Trimming removed 4 bases from V and 5 bases from J, with 15 bases in between. CDR3 sequence: CASSPTPRVTGELFF. The DNA of the CDR3 is TGTGCCAGCAGCCCAACACCCAGGGTTACCGGGGAGCTGTTTTTT.